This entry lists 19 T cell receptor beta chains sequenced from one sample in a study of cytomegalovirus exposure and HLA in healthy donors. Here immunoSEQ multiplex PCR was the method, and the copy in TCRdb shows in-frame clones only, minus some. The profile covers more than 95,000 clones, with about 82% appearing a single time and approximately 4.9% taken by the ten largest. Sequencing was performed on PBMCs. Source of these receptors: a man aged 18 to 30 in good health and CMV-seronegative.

CDR3 DNA sequence: TGTGCCAGCAGTGGGAGCGGGGACCACTACAATGAGCAGTTCTTC. Translated, it gives CASSGSGDHYNEQFF. The V call is TRBV6-1, the J call TRBJ2-1; TRBD2 matches at 7 bases. The junction had 6 bases not matched to a gene; V was cut back by 4 bases and J by 3 bases. The CDR3 sequence is 15 residues long. CDR1 is MNHNS and CDR2 is SASEGT in the germline V gene.

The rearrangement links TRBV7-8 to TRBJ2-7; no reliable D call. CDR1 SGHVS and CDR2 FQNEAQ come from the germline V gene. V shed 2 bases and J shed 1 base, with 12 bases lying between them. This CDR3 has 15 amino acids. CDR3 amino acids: CASSLSSPGSYEQYF. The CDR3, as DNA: TGTGCCAGCAGCTTAAGTTCCCCCGGGTCCTACGAGCAGTACTTC.

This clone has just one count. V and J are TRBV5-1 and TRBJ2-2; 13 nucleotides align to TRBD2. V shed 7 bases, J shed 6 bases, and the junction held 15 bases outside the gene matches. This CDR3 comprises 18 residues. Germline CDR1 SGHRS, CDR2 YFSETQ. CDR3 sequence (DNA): TGCGCCAGCGCCGTTTCGGCTTCAGGACTAGCGGGGGCCGGGGAGCTGTTTTTT. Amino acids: CASAVSASGLAGAGELFF. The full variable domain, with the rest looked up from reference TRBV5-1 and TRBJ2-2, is KAGVTQTPRYLIKTRGQQVTLSCSPISGHRSVSWYQQTPGQGLQFLFEYFSETQRNKGNFPGRFSGRQFSNSRSEMNVSTLELGDSALYLCASAVSASGLAGAGELFFGEGSRLTVL.

This CDR3 reads CASSSGGSNYGYTF. CDR3 in DNA: TGTGCCAGCAGCTCCGGAGGGAGTAACTATGGCTACACCTTC. The chain combines TRBV7-9 with TRBJ1-2; no clear D gene. This CDR3 comprises 14 residues. Germline V gene sequence: CDR1 SEHNR, CDR2 FQNEAQ (reference sequence). V was shortened by 4 bases and J by 1 base, with 10 bases between the two germline ends.

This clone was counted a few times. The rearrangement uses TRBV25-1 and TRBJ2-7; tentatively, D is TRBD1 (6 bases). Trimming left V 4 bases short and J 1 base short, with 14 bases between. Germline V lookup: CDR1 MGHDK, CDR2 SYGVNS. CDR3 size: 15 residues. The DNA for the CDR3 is TGTGCCAGCAGTGGTCCAGGGGTAAAATCCTACGAGCAGTACTTC. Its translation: CASSGPGVKSYEQYF.

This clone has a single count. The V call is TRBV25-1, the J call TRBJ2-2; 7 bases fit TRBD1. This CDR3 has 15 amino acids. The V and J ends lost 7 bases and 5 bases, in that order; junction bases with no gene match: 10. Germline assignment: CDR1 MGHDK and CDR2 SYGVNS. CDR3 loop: CASKARTGGTGELFF. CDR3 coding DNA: TGTGCCAGCAAAGCGCGGACAGGTGGGACCGGGGAGCTGTTTTTT.

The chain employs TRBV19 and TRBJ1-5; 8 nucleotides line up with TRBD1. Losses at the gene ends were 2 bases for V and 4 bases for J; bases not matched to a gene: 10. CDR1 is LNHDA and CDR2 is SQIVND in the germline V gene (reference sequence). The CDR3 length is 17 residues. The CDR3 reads CASSIYRGRGPNQPQHF. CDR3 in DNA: TGTGCCAGTAGTATATACCGGGGCAGGGGGCCAAATCAGCCCCAGCATTTT.

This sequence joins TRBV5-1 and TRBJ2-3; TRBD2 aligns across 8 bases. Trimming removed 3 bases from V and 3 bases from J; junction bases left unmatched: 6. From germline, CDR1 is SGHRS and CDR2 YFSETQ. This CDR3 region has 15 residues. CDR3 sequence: CASSSGTSFTDTQYF. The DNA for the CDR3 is TGCGCCAGCAGCTCGGGGACTAGTTTTACAGATACGCAGTATTTT.

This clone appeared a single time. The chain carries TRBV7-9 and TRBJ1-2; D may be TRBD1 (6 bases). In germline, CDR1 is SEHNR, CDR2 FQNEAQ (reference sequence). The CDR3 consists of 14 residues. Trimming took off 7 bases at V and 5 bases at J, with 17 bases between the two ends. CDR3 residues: CASTLGDTGYGYTF. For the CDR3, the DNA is TGTGCCAGCACCCTTGGGGACACGGGGTATGGCTACACCTTC.

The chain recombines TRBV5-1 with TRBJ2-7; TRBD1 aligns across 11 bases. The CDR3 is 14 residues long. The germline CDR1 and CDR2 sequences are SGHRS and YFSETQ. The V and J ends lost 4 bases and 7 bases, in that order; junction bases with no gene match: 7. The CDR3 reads CASSAGQGAREQYF. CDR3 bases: TGCGCCAGCAGCGCCGGACAGGGGGCGCGGGAGCAGTACTTC.

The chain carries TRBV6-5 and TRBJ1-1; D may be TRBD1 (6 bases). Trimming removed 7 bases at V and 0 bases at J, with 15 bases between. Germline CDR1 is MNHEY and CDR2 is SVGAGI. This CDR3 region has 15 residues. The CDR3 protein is CASTADSLMNTEAFF. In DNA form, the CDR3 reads TGTGCCAGCACCGCGGACAGTTTAATGAACACTGAAGCTTTCTTT.

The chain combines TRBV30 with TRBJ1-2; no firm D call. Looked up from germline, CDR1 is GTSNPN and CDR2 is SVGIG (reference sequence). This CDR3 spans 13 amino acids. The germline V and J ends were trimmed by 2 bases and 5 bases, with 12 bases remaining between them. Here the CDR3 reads CAWSRTGAYGYTF. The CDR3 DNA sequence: TGTGCCTGGAGTCGTACGGGAGCTTATGGCTACACCTTC.

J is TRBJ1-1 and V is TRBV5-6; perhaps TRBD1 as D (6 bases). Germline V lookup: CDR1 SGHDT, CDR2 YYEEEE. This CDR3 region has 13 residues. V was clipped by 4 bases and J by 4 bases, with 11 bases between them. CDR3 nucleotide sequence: TGTGCCAGCAGCACTCAGGGGTCCACTGAAGCTTTCTTT. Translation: CASSTQGSTEAFF.

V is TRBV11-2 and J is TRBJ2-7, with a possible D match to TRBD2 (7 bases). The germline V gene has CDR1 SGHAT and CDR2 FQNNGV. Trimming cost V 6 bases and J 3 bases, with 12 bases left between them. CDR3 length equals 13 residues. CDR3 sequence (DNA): TGTGCCAGCAGGGGGGGGGCATTCTACGAGCAGTACTTC. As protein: CASRGGAFYEQYF.

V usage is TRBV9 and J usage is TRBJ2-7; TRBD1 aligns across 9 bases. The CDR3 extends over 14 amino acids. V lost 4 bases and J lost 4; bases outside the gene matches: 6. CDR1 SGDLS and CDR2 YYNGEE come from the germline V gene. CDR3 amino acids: CASSLTGGGYEQYF. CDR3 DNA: TGTGCCAGCAGCCTGACAGGGGGTGGTTACGAGCAGTACTTC.

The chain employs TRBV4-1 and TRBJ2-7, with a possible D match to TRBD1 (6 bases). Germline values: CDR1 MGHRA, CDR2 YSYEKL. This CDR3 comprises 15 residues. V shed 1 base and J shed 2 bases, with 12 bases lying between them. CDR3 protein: CASSQGGRGTYEQYF. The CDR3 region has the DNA TGCGCCAGCAGCCAAGGAGGCAGGGGAACCTACGAGCAGTACTTC.

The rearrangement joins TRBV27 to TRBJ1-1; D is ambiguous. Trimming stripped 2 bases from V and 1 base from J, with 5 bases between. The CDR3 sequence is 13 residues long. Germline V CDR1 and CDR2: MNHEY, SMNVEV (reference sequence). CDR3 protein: CASSLRQNTEAFF. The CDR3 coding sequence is TGTGCCAGCAGTTTAAGACAGAACACTGAAGCTTTCTTT.

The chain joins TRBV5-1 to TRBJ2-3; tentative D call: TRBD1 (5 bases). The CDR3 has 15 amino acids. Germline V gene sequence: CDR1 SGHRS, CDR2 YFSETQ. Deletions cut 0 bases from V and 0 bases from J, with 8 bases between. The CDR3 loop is CASSLGGTSTDTQYF. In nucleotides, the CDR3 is TGCGCCAGCAGCTTGGGGGGCACGAGCACAGATACGCAGTATTTT.

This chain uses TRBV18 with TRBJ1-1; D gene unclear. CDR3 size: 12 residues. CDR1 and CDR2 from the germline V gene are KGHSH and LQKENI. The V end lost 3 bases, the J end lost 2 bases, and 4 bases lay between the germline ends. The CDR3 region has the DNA TGTGCCAGCTCACCCTACAACACTGAAGCTTTCTTT. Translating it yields CASSPYNTEAFF.